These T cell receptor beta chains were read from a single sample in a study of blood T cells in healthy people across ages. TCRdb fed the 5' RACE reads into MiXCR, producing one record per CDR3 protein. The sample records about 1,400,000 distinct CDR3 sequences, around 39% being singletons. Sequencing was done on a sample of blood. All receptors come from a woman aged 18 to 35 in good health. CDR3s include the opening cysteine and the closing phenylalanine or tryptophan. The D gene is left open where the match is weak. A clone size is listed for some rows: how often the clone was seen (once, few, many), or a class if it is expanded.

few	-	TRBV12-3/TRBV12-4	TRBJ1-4	CASTAAKTQTNEKLFF
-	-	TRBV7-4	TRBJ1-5	CASSSHGNQPQHF
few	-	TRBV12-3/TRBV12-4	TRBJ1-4	CASTPAVEKLFF
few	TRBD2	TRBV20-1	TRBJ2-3	CSARETSGADTQYF
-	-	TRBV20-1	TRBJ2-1	CSARDLARGPGGQFF
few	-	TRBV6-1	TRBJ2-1	CASSELRLGNEQFF
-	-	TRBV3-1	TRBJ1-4	CASSQDGGYNEKLFF
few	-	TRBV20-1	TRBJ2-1	CSATWGAPGGNEQFF
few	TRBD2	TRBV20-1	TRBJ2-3	CSARYGTSGSRSADTQYF
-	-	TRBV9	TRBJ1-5	CASSTSGRGDQPQHF
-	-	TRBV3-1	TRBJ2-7	CASSQGSAGKYF
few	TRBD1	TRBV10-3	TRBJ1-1	CAIRFGQGSSEAFF
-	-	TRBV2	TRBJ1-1	CASLPSSLLRNTEAFF
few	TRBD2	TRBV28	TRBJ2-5	CASSSQGRGGVETQYF
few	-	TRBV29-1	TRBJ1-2	CSVVEASNYGYTF
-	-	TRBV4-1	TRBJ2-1	CASSQDSHKRDNEQFF
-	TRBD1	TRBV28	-	CASSLGQGPREQYF
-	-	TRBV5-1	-	CASSLTGTSLEQYF
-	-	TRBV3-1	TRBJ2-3	CASSQGSRSTDTQYF
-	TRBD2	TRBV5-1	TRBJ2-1	CASSLDTSGGGEQFF
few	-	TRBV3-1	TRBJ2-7	CASSPNFSYEQYF
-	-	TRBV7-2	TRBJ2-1	CVSSLGTRGEQFF
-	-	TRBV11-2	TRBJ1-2	CASSLGGVGGYTF
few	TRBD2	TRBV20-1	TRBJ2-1	CSARDPGTSRNEQFF
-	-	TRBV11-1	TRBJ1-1	CASSRNRVREAFF
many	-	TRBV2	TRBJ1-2	CATSGQSNYGYTF
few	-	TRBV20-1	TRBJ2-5	CSASRDSKTQYF
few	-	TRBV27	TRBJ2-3	CASKARGTGSTDTQYF
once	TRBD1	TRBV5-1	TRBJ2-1	CASSLVGTGFRNEQFF
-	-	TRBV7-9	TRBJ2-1	CASSLEGSERPFF
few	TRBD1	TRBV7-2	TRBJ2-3	CASSQPGQPPNTQYF
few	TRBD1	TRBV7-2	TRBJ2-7	CASSLVQGDIYEQYF
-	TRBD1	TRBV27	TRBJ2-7	CASSLEAGTGPYEQYF
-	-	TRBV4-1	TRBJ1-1	CASSQARMNTEAFF
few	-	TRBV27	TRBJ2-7	CASSLLWGNEQYF
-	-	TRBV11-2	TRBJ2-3	CASTPDRSAVTQYF
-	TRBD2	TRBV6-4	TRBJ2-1	CASHGRGVLSSYNEQFF
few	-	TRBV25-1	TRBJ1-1	CASTEGYEAFF
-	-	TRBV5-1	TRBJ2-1	CASSALANNEQFF
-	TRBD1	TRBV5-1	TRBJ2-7	CASSLLDLDRANSRYEQYF
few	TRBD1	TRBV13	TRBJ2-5	CASRRQGETQYF
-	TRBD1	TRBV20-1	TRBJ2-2	CSANQGASAGELFF
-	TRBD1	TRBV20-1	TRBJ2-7	CSARYHEGQGAYEQYF
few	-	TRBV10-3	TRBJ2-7	CAISEDLLGGNNEQYF
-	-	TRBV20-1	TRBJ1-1	CSAGPPGGTEAFF
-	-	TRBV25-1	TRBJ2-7	CASSESGRFSKYF
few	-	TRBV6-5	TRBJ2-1	CASSYGANSYNEQFF
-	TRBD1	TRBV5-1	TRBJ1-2	CASSLTTGTGDYGYTF
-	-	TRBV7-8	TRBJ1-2	CASSFLSLLAVHGYTF
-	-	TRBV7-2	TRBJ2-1	CASSLGGLPRVDEQFF
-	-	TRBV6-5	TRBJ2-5	CASRLPGQETQYF
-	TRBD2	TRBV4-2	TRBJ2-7	CASSQEGLARAATVSYEQYF
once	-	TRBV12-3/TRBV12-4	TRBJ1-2	CASSSGRGSLPEGYTF
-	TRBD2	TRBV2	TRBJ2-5	CASSELAGGLYNEQYF
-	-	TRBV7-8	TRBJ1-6	CASSRENREVNSPLHF
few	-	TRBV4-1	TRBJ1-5	CASTRGGDTDQPQHF
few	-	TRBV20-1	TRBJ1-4	CSARDLLTTNEKLFF